A selection of T cell receptor beta chains follows, all from one sample in a study of cytomegalovirus exposure and HLA in healthy donors. Using immunoSEQ multiplex PCR, the repertoire was profiled, and TCRdb retains in-frame clones only, with some absent. The sample gives about 190,000 clones, approximately 78% of which show up once; 0.7% to 0.95% is in the top ten. The sequenced sample was PBMCs. The receptors derive from a woman between 18 and 29 years old in good health and CMV-seronegative. Each CDR3 is given with its conserved first and last residue. Fields, in order: CDR3 protein, J gene, V gene.

CDR3aa: CASSPQGSNEKLFF
j_gene: TRBJ1-4
v_gene: TRBV19

CDR3aa: CASSYSDRGTHEQYF
j_gene: TRBJ2-7
v_gene: TRBV6-5

CDR3aa: CASRRTGTQDEQFF
j_gene: TRBJ2-1
v_gene: TRBV6-6

CDR3aa: CATTGARGTDTQYF
j_gene: TRBJ2-3
v_gene: TRBV19

CDR3aa: CASLSVREGSYNEQFF
j_gene: TRBJ2-1
v_gene: TRBV5-1

CDR3aa: CASSFRGSTNEKLFF
j_gene: TRBJ1-4
v_gene: TRBV6-5

CDR3aa: CASSLFGYEQYF
j_gene: TRBJ2-7
v_gene: TRBV5-4

CDR3aa: CASSQLAGGRETQYF
j_gene: TRBJ2-5
v_gene: TRBV7-9

CDR3aa: CASSEALPGGASDTQYF
j_gene: TRBJ2-3
v_gene: TRBV2

CDR3aa: CAIGGEGPTTDTQYF
j_gene: TRBJ2-3
v_gene: TRBV6-1

CDR3aa: CASRPTGSSYEQYF
j_gene: TRBJ2-7
v_gene: TRBV27

CDR3aa: CSVGGQGYEQYF
j_gene: TRBJ2-7
v_gene: TRBV29-1

CDR3aa: CASSMTTSGNTIYF
j_gene: TRBJ1-3
v_gene: TRBV19

CDR3aa: CSSSLGSGQGGTEAFF
j_gene: TRBJ1-1
v_gene: TRBV7-9

CDR3aa: CSVEVGGDTQYF
j_gene: TRBJ2-3
v_gene: TRBV29-1

CDR3aa: CASSPDTRTAGNTIYF
j_gene: TRBJ1-3
v_gene: TRBV5-1

CDR3aa: CASSFTGTGGNEQFF
j_gene: TRBJ2-1
v_gene: TRBV5-1

CDR3aa: CSVRTYNEQFF
j_gene: TRBJ2-1
v_gene: TRBV29-1

CDR3aa: CASSQGAGWDNEQFF
j_gene: TRBJ2-1
v_gene: TRBV4-1

CDR3aa: CASSSTAGIEAFF
j_gene: TRBJ1-1
v_gene: TRBV7-9

CDR3aa: CASSETGRHYGYTF
j_gene: TRBJ1-2
v_gene: TRBV2

CDR3aa: CASSVIPSPDTQYF
j_gene: TRBJ2-3
v_gene: TRBV9

CDR3aa: CSVGRTSGRRGILQETQYF
j_gene: TRBJ2-5
v_gene: TRBV29-1

CDR3aa: CASSPGTGGNTEAFF
j_gene: TRBJ1-1
v_gene: TRBV6-5

CDR3aa: CASSDPGTLESYNEQFF
j_gene: TRBJ2-1
v_gene: TRBV25-1

CDR3aa: CASSSGTGGEIWELFF
j_gene: TRBJ2-2
v_gene: TRBV7-9

CDR3aa: CAISEPGSSGGYEQYF
j_gene: NA
v_gene: TRBV10-3

CDR3aa: CASRTGPPYYGYTF
j_gene: TRBJ1-2
v_gene: TRBV27

CDR3aa: CAIRGQGDYGYTF
j_gene: TRBJ1-2
v_gene: TRBV10-3

CDR3aa: CASNAGSFDNEQFF
j_gene: TRBJ2-1
v_gene: TRBV19

CDR3aa: CASSLYPRTSREEGYEQYF
j_gene: TRBJ2-7
v_gene: TRBV27

CDR3aa: CASSLESLSYEQYF
j_gene: NA
v_gene: TRBV5-1

CDR3aa: CASSLEPVRGGPGEQFF
j_gene: TRBJ2-1
v_gene: TRBV7-6

CDR3aa: CASSPRDSFPNEQFF
j_gene: TRBJ2-1
v_gene: TRBV7-9

CDR3aa: CASSEIGQGNQPQHF
j_gene: TRBJ1-5
v_gene: TRBV6-1

CDR3aa: CASSLGDRGQDTEAFF
j_gene: TRBJ1-1
v_gene: TRBV5-6

CDR3aa: CASSSPGQDVQETQYF
j_gene: TRBJ2-5
v_gene: TRBV5-4

CDR3aa: CASIGLAFSYEQYF
j_gene: TRBJ2-7
v_gene: TRBV28

CDR3aa: CASGTIAGEETQYF
j_gene: TRBJ2-5
v_gene: TRBV11-2

CDR3aa: CAISTSGYPYEQYF
j_gene: TRBJ2-7
v_gene: TRBV28

CDR3aa: CASSDTRLALHEQYF
j_gene: TRBJ2-7
v_gene: TRBV6-4

CDR3aa: CASSFGLAGLFGNEQFF
j_gene: TRBJ2-1
v_gene: TRBV5-1

CDR3aa: CASSRDRDYGYTF
j_gene: TRBJ1-2
v_gene: TRBV5-1

CDR3aa: CASSPQPFRGYTF
j_gene: TRBJ1-2
v_gene: TRBV18

CDR3aa: CASSSTGGTTLGSYNEQFF
j_gene: TRBJ2-1
v_gene: TRBV7-2

CDR3aa: CASSLGEGSYEQYF
j_gene: TRBJ2-7
v_gene: TRBV28

CDR3aa: CASSPGGQGLPYEQYF
j_gene: TRBJ2-7
v_gene: TRBV9

CDR3aa: CAISDPTGSNQPQHF
j_gene: TRBJ1-5
v_gene: TRBV10-3

CDR3aa: CASREVQGASEKLFF
j_gene: TRBJ1-4
v_gene: TRBV2

CDR3aa: CAWTRAGGFNQPQHF
j_gene: TRBJ1-5
v_gene: TRBV30

CDR3aa: CASDQAGEAFF
j_gene: TRBJ1-1
v_gene: TRBV25-1

CDR3aa: CASSQGQGTYEQYF
j_gene: TRBJ2-7
v_gene: TRBV13

CDR3aa: CASSIGGTRDEKLFF
j_gene: TRBJ1-4
v_gene: TRBV19

CDR3aa: CASSFRVNTEAFF
j_gene: TRBJ1-1
v_gene: TRBV6-1

CDR3aa: CASKQGAAYEQYF
j_gene: TRBJ2-7
v_gene: TRBV28

CDR3aa: CASRTSGGEQYF
j_gene: TRBJ2-7
v_gene: TRBV6-1

CDR3aa: CASRPVGLAGDEQFF
j_gene: TRBJ2-1
v_gene: TRBV2

CDR3aa: CASSYRQRSSGNTIYF
j_gene: TRBJ1-3
v_gene: TRBV6-5

CDR3aa: CASGGGKNTEAFF
j_gene: TRBJ1-1
v_gene: TRBV28